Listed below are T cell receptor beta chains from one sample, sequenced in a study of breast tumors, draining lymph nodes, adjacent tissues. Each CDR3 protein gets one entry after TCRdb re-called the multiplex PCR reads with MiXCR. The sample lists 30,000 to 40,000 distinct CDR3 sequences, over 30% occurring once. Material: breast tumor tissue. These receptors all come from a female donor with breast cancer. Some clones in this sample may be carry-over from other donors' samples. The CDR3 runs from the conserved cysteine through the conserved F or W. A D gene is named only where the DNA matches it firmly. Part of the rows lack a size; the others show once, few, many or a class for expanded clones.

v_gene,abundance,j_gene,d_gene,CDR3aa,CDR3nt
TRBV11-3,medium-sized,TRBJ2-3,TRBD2,CASSREGLAGATIDTQYF,TGTGCCAGCAGCCGGGAAGGACTAGCGGGAGCGACCATAGATACGCAGTATTTT
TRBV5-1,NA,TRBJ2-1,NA,CASSSEEKHGYNEQFF,TGCGCCAGCAGCTCGGAAGAAAAACACGGCTACAATGAGCAGTTCTTC
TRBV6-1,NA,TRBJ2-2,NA,CASVVRPGAGELLF,TGCGCCAGCGTCGTTAGACCAGGAGCCGGGGAGCTGCTTTTT
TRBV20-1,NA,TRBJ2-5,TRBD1,CSTRQGSETQYF,TGCAGTACCCGACAGGGCTCAGAGACCCAGTACTTC
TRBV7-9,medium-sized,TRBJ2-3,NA,CASSRPRDTQYF,TGTGCCAGCAGCCGACCGCGGGATACGCAGTATTTT
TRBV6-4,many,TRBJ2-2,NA,CATTSYTGELFF,TGTGCCACCACCTCATACACCGGGGAGCTGTTTTTT
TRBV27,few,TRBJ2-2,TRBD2,CASSLLAGFTGELFF,TGTGCCAGCAGTTTGCTAGCGGGGTTCACCGGGGAGCTGTTTTTT
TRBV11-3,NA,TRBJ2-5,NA,CASSLGSGSQETQYF,TGTGCCAGCAGCTTAGGCTCCGGCAGTCAAGAGACCCAGTACTTC
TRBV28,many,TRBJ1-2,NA,CASNGVNYGYTF,TGTGCCAGCAACGGAGTTAACTATGGCTACACCTTC
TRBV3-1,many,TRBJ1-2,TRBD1,CASSQLQGAGYTF,TGTGCCAGCAGCCAGTTACAGGGGGCCGGCTACACCTTC
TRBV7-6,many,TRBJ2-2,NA,CASSLVFKNTGELFF,TGTGCCAGCAGCTTAGTATTTAAGAACACCGGGGAGCTGTTTTTT
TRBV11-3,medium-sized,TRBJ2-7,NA,CASSLDTYEQYF,TGTGCCAGCAGCTTAGACACCTACGAGCAGTACTTC
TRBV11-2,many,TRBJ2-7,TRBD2,CASSPPGLLYEQYF,TGTGCCAGCAGCCCCCCGGGACTACTTTACGAGCAGTACTTC
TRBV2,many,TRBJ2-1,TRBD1,CAIAGTGPYNEQFF,TGTGCCATAGCCGGGACAGGGCCTTACAATGAGCAGTTCTTC
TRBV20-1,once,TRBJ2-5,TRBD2,CSAAGLAGGRETQYF,TGCAGTGCTGCCGGACTAGCGGGAGGGCGGGAGACCCAGTACTTC
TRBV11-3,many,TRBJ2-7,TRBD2,CASSPHGSGRPGEQYF,TGTGCCAGCAGCCCCCACGGTAGCGGGAGGCCGGGTGAGCAGTACTTC
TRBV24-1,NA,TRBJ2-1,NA,CATSDGSLNEQFF,TGTGCCACCAGTGACGGGAGTCTGAATGAGCAGTTCTTC
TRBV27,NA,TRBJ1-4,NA,CASSRQLNEKLFF,TGTGCCAGCAGTAGACAACTAAATGAAAAACTGTTTTTT
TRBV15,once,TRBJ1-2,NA,CATSRGIGQKGSGYTF,TGTGCTACCAGCAGAGGCATCGGACAGAAGGGTAGTGGCTACACCTTC
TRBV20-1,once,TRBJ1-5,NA,CSARETGGQNQPRHF,TGCAGTGCTAGAGAGACGGGGGGCCAAAATCAGCCCCGGCATTTT
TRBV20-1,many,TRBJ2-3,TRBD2,CSATIGTSGRNTQYF,TGCAGTGCTACGATAGGGACTAGCGGGAGAAATACGCAGTATTTT
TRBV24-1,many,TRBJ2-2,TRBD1,CATGPRGPGELFF,TGTGCCACCGGACCTAGGGGGCCCGGGGAGCTGTTTTTT
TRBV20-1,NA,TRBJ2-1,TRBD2,CSAGRTSGRNEQFF,TGCAGTGCTGGTAGGACTAGCGGGAGGAATGAGCAGTTCTTC
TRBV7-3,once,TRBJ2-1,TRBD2,CASSPGTSGRTFYNEQFF,TGTGCCAGCAGCCCAGGGACTAGCGGGAGGACCTTCTACAATGAGCAGTTCTTC
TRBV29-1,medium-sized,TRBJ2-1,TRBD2,CSVEDLAGEGSNEQFF,TGCAGCGTTGAAGATCTTGCGGGAGAAGGGTCCAATGAGCAGTTCTTC